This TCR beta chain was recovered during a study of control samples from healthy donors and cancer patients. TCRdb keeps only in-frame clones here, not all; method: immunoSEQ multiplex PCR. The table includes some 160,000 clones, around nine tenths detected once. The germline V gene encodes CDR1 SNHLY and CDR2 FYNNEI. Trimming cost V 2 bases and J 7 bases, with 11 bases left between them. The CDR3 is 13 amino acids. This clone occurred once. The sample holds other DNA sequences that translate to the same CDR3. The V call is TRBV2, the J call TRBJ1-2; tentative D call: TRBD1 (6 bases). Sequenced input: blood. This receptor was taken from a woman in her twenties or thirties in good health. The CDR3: CASSESGAGGYTF. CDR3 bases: TGTGCCAGCAGTGAATCGGGGGCGGGTGGCTACACCTTC.